The entry that follows covers one T cell receptor (beta chain) sequence. Clones were sequenced by immunoSEQ multiplex PCR, and TCRdb holds only the in-frame ones, with some missing. The repertoire holds 660,000 or so clones, approximately 96% seen once, with approximately 0.12% in the top ten. The sample comes from a study of shared clonotypes between healthy human individuals. Positively selected for CCR7, the CD45RO-negative cells used as naive CD8 cells excluded terminally differentiated effector memory CD45RA+ cells. The germline V gene has CDR1 SGHTA and CDR2 FQGNSA. The CDR3 sequence is 16 residues long. Trimming pared 1 base from V and 4 bases from J, leaving 16 bases between.

The material sequenced was naive CD8+ T cells sorted from blood. The rearrangement joins TRBV7-2 to TRBJ2-5, with a tentative D call TRBD2 (6 bases). The TCR originated in a young woman in good health. CDR3 DNA: TGTGCCAGCAGCTTAGTGCAGGGTTTGGAGGGAGAGACCCAGTACTTC. Its translation is CASSLVQGLEGETQYF.